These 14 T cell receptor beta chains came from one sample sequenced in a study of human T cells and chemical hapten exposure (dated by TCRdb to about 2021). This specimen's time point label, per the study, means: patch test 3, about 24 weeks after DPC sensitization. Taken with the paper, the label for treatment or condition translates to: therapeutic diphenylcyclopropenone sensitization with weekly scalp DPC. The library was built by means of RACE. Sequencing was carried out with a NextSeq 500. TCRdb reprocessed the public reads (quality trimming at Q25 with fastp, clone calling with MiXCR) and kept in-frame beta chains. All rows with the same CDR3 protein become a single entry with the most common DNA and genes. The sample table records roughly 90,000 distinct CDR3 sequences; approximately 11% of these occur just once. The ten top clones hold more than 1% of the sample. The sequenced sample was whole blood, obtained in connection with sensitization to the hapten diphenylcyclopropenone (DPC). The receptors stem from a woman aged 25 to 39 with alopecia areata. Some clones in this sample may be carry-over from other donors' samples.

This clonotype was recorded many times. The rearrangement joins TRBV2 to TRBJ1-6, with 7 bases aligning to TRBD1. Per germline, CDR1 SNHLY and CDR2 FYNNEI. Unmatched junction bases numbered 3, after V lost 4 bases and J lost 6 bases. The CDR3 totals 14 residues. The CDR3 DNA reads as TGTGCCAGCAGTGCGGGGACAGCTAATTCACCCCTCCACTTT. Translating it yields CASSAGTANSPLHF.

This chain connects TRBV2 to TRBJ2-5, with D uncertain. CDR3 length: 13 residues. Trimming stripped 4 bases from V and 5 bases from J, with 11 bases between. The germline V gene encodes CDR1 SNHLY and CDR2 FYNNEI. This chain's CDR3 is CASSGDRAETQYF. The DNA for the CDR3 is TGTGCCAGCAGTGGCGACCGAGCGGAGACCCAGTACTTC.

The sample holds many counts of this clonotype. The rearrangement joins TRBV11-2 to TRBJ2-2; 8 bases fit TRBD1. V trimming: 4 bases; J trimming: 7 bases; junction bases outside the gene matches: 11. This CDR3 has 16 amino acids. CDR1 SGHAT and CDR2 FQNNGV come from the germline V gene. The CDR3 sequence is CASSYLAGGVGGELFF. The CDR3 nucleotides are TGTGCCAGCAGCTACCTTGCAGGGGGCGTCGGCGGGGAGCTGTTTTTT.

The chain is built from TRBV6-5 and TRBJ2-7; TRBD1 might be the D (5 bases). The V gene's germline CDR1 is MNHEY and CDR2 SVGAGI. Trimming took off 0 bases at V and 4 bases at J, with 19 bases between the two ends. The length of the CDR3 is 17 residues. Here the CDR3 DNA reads TGTGCCAGCAGTTACTCGAGTACCAGGGTGGTGGGATACGAGCAGTACTTC. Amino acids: CASSYSSTRVVGYEQYF.

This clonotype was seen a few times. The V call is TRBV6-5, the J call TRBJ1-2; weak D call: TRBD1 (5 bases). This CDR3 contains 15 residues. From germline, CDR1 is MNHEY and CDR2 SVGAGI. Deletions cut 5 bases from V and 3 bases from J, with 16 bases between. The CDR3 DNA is TGTGCCAGCAGTCCTGTCGGGGGGACCTACTATGGCTACACCTTC. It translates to CASSPVGGTYYGYTF.

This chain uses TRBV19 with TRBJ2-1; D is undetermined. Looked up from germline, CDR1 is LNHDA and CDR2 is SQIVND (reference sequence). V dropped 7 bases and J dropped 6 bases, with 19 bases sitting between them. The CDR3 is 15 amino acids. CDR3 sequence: CASNPQHNFGNEQFF. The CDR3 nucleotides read TGTGCCAGTAACCCCCAACATAATTTCGGCAATGAGCAGTTCTTC.

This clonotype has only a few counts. The CDR3 sequence: CASQSGNNEQFF. Here the CDR3 DNA reads TGTGCCAGCCAGTCAGGGAACAATGAGCAGTTCTTC. The chain uses TRBV11-3 and TRBJ2-1; a possible D gene is TRBD1 (5 bases). Trimming left V 8 bases short and J 5 bases short, with 10 bases between. Per germline, CDR1 SGHNT and CDR2 YENEEA. This CDR3 is built from 12 residues. The full variable domain, in which reference TRBV11-3 and TRBJ2-1 provide the parts outside the CDR3, is EAGVVQSPRYKIIEKKQPVAFWCNPISGHNTLYWYLQNLGQGPELLIRYENEEAVDDSQLPKDRFSAERLKGVDSTLKIQPAELGDSAVYLCASQSGNNEQFFGPGTRLTVL.

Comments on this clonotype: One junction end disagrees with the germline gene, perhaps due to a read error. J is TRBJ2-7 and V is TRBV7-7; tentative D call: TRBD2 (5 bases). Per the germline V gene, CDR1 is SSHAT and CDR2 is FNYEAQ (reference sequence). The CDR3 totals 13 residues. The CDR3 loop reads CASSRGPPSKQYF. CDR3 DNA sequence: TGTGCTAGCAGCCGCGGGCCCCCGAGCAAGCAGTACTTC.

The DNA of the CDR3 is TGCAGCGGCAAGGGGGGACGCACAGATACGCAGTATTTT. Residues: CSGKGGRTDTQYF. The J gene is TRBJ2-3, the V gene TRBV29-1, with D perhaps assigned TRBD1 or TRBD2 (6 bases each). The CDR3 runs 13 residues. The germline V gene has CDR1 SQVTM and CDR2 ANQGSEA. The ends were cut back, 7 bases at V and 1 base at J, with 12 bases in the middle.

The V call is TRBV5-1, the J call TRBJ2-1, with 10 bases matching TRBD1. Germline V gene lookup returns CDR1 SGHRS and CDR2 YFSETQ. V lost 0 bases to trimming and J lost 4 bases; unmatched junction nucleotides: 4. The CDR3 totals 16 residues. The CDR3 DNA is TGCGCCAGCAGCTTGGAGGGACAGGGGTATTACAATGAGCAGTTCTTC. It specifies CASSLEGQGYYNEQFF.

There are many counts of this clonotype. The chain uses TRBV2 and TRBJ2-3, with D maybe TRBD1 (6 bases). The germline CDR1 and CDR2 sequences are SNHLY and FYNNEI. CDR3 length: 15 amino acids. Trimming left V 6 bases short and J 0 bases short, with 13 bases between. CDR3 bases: TGTGCCAGCAGCGTACAGGGTACAAGCACAGATACGCAGTATTTT. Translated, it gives CASSVQGTSTDTQYF.

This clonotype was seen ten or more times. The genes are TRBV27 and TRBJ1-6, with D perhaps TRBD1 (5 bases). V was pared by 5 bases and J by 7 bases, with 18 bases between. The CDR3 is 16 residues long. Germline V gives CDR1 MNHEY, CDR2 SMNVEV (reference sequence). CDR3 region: CASSPYGGWGNSPLHF. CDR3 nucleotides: TGTGCCAGCAGTCCCTATGGGGGGTGGGGGAATTCACCCCTCCACTTT.

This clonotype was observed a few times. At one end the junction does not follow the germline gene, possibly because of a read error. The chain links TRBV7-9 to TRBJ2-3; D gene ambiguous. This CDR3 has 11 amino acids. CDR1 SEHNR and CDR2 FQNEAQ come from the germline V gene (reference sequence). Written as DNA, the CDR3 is TGTGTCAGCAGCCAAACAGATACGCAGTATTTT. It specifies CVSSQTDTQYF.

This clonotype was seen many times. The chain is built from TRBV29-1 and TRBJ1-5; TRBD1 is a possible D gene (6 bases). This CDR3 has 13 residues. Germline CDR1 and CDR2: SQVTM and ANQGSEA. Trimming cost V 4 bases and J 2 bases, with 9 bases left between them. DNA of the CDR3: TGCAGCGTTGCAGGGGACGGCAATCAGCCCCAGCATTTT. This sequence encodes CSVAGDGNQPQHF.